Below, 15 T cell receptor beta chains from the same sample are listed, as sequenced in a study of vaccination and CD4 T cells after COVID-19. Cultured CD4+ T cells had their DNA profiled by the Oncomine TCR Beta short-read assay. TCRdb called the PCR reads again in MiXCR, with one record for every CDR3 protein. Here the sample spans roughly 14,000 distinct CDR3 sequences, around 52% being singletons. Treatment described: roughly nine-day PBMC culture with coronavirus spike peptide pools or control peptides (ViraFEST assay). These receptors are not linked to any known antigen. The sequenced material came from CD4+ T cells from blood, cultured in vitro. These receptors all come from a human donor who had recovered from COVID-19.

The chain has TRBV20-1 and TRBJ2-4; D gene uncertain. Trimming removed 5 bases from V and 1 base from J, with 18 bases in between. The CDR3 totals 16 residues. The germline V gene has CDR1 DFQATT and CDR2 SNEGSKA (reference sequence). The CDR3 loop reads CSALVRLALAKNIQYF. CDR3 coding DNA: TGCAGTGCTTTAGTGCGCTTGGCCCTTGCCAAAAACATTCAGTACTTC.

This clonotype occurred a few times. V usage is TRBV20-1 and J usage is TRBJ2-1, with D uncertain. TRBJ2-7 matches the DNA end more closely, so the J call is doubtful. CDR1 and CDR2 from the germline V gene are DFQATT and SNEGSKA (reference sequence). The CDR3 loop spans 13 amino acids. Here the CDR3 reads CSARDPQMDEQYF. The CDR3 coding sequence is TGCAGTGCTAGAGATCCACAGATGGACGAGCAGTACTTC.

This sequence joins TRBV7-6 and TRBJ1-5, with 7 nucleotides matching TRBD1. In germline, CDR1 is SGHVS, CDR2 FNYEAQ. V shed 6 bases and J 4 bases; nucleotides not matched to a gene: 9. The CDR3 is made up of 15 amino acids. Here the CDR3 reads CASSSTTGYNQPQHF. The CDR3, as DNA: TGTGCCAGCAGTTCGACGACAGGGTATAATCAGCCCCAGCATTTT.

The V and J genes are TRBV28 and TRBJ2-7, with D tentatively TRBD1 or TRBD2 (5 bases each). V dropped 6 bases and J dropped 6 bases, with 15 bases sitting between them. Germline CDR1 MDHEN, CDR2 SYDVKM. The CDR3 totals 13 residues. CDR3 sequence reads: CASRDPGPSEQYF. In DNA form, the CDR3 reads TGTGCCAGCAGGGACCCGGGACCGTCCGAGCAGTACTTC. Drawing the rest from reference TRBV28 and TRBJ2-7, the complete variable domain is DVKVTQSSRYLVKRTGEKVFLECVQDMDHENMFWYRQDPGLGLRLIYFSYDVKMKEKGDIPEGYSVSREKKERFSLILESASTNQTSMYLCASRDPGPSEQYFGPGTRLTVT.

This clonotype is labeled as medium-sized. The rearrangement joins TRBV6-4 to TRBJ2-2; 7 bases map to TRBD1. CDR1 and CDR2 from the germline V gene are MRHNA and SNTAGT. The J segment lost 7 bases and the V segment lost 3 bases, leaving 5 bases of the junction unmatched. The CDR3 length is 14 residues. CDR3 amino acids: CASSDGTDSGELFF. DNA of the CDR3: TGTGCCAGCAGTGATGGGACAGACAGCGGGGAGCTGTTTTTT.

This sequence joins TRBV30 and TRBJ1-2; D is uncertain. V dropped 3 bases and J dropped 5 bases, with 4 bases sitting between them. This CDR3 spans 10 amino acids. Germline-derived CDR1 and CDR2 are GTSNPN and SVGIG (reference sequence). The CDR3 DNA is TGTGCCTGGAGAGGGTATGGCTACACCTTC. As protein: CAWRGYGYTF.

A few counts support this clonotype. This chain uses TRBV15 with TRBJ1-5, with D possibly TRBD1 on 6 matching bases. CDR1 and CDR2 from the germline V gene are LNHNV and YYDKDF (reference sequence). Trimming pared 6 bases from V and 7 bases from J, leaving 10 bases between. The CDR3 contains 12 residues. CDR3 residues: CATSPRGQPQHF. The CDR3 coding sequence is TGTGCCACCAGTCCCAGGGGACAGCCCCAGCATTTT.

The chain joins TRBV24-1 to TRBJ2-5; D remains ambiguous. Germline V gene sequence: CDR1 KGHDR, CDR2 SFDVKD. Between the trimmed V and J ends, which lost 2 bases and 0 bases, there was a span of 9 bases. The CDR3 has 15 residues. The CDR3 region is CATSDYPAYQETQYF. DNA for the CDR3: TGTGCCACCAGTGATTACCCCGCATACCAAGAGACCCAGTACTTC.

The chain is built from TRBV20-1 and TRBJ2-3; tentatively, D is TRBD1 or TRBD2 (5 bases each). Germline assignment: CDR1 DFQATT and CDR2 SNEGSKA (reference sequence). The CDR3 sequence is 13 residues long. V was shortened by 3 bases and J by 3 bases, with 10 bases between the two germline ends. The DNA of the CDR3 is TGCAGTGCTAGTTTGGGGACGACAGATACGCAGTATTTT. Its translation is CSASLGTTDTQYF.

This clonotype showed up just a few times. This chain links TRBV20-1 with TRBJ1-1, with no clear D. This CDR3 spans 12 amino acids. CDR1 is DFQATT, CDR2 SNEGSKA, per germline (reference sequence). Trimming cost V 4 bases and J 0 bases, with 6 bases left between them. CDR3 in amino acids: CSAIGLNTEAFF. For the CDR3, the DNA is TGCAGTGCTATCGGGTTGAACACTGAAGCTTTCTTT.

This chain uses TRBV14 with TRBJ1-1; no firm D call. The germline CDR1 and CDR2 sequences are SGHDN and FVKESK. The CDR3 loop spans 15 amino acids. V gave up 0 bases and J gave up 1 base, with 9 bases separating them. Written as DNA, the CDR3 is TGTGCCAGCAGCCAAGATCTTAGCTGGAACACTGAAGCTTTCTTT. Residues: CASSQDLSWNTEAFF.

Remarks on this clonotype: The limits of the CDR3 on the DNA are not certain, so only TCRdb's listed CDR3 is given. The chain has TRBV6-5 and TRBJ2-7; TRBD2 is the table's D call, not checked against the DNA. The CDR3 spans 15 residues, counting both ends. Germline V CDR1 and CDR2: MNHEY, SVGAGI. CDR3 residues: CASSSSTSGRLKQYF.

The CDR3 coding sequence is TGCAGCGCCTGGGACAGGGGAAGGGGGAACACTGAAGCTTTCTTT. Residues: CSAWDRGRGNTEAFF. V is TRBV29-1 and J is TRBJ1-1; TRBD1 matches at 10 bases. The ends lost 7 bases at V and 1 base at J; junction bases unmatched: 9. The CDR3 is 15 amino acids. Germline CDR1 is SQVTM and CDR2 is ANQGSEA.

This clonotype has just a few counts. The genes are TRBV28 and TRBJ2-7, with a weak D call TRBD1 (6 bases). This CDR3 has 16 residues. Germline lookup yields CDR1 MDHEN and CDR2 SYDVKM. Trimming stripped 3 bases from V and 0 bases from J, with 15 bases between. CDR3 amino acids: CASSFLRDTLSYEQYF. CDR3 nucleotide sequence: TGTGCCAGCAGTTTTCTCCGGGACACGCTCTCCTACGAGCAGTACTTC.

About this clonotype: Its ends do not fully match the called genes, so a read error is possible. The chain joins TRBV7-2 to TRBJ2-3; D unclear. CDR3 length equals 15 residues. Germline CDR1 is SGHTA and CDR2 is FQGNSA. The chain's CDR3 is CVSSLEAYKTDTQYF. CDR3 DNA: TGTGTCAGCAGCTTAGAAGCGTACAAGACAGATACGCAGTATTTT.